Below are 20 T cell receptor beta chains sequenced from a single sample in a study of blood T cell repertoires in COVID-19. TCRdb's copy holds only in-frame clones and misses some; the assay was immunoSEQ multiplex PCR. The sample holds 250,000 to 400,000 clones, roughly nine tenths seen once. Sequences were obtained from peripheral blood. These TCRs come from a woman in her 30s with COVID-19, enrolled during active disease.

As DNA, the CDR3 is TGTGCCAGCAGCCCCTCAAGGGGGAAAGAGTACTTC. Its translation is CASSPSRGKEYF. The rearrangement links TRBV9 to TRBJ2-7, with a possible D match to TRBD1 (6 bases). Germline CDR1 is SGDLS and CDR2 is YYNGEE. This CDR3 is 12 amino acids long. Trimming took 4 bases from V and 11 from J, leaving 16 bases between them.

Note on this clone: Other DNA sequences in this specimen translate into the identical CDR3. The chain recombines TRBV5-1 with TRBJ1-5; TRBD1 is a possible D gene (6 bases). The CDR3 spans 13 residues. Germline CDR1 reads SGHRS; CDR2 reads YFSETQ. The V gene lost 0 bases and the J gene lost 5 bases, with 6 bases spanning the gap. For the CDR3, the DNA is TGCGCCAGCAGCTTGGCAGGGGATCAGCCCCAGCATTTT. Its protein product is CASSLAGDQPQHF.

This chain connects TRBV5-6 to TRBJ1-3; perhaps TRBD1 as D (5 bases). The CDR3 is made up of 13 amino acids. Per germline, CDR1 SGHDT and CDR2 YYEEEE. Trimming pared 4 bases from V and 1 base from J, leaving 6 bases between. CDR3 protein: CASSRTSGNTIYF. CDR3 in DNA: TGTGCCAGCAGCCGGACATCTGGAAACACCATATATTTT.

This chain joins TRBV5-3 and TRBJ2-7; D is possibly TRBD1 (6 bases). TRBV5-3 is an ORF, and what it does is uncertain. The CDR3 has 15 residues. V gave up 5 bases and J gave up 2 bases, with 17 bases separating them. This CDR3 reads CARRPSPDSAYEQYF. CDR3 nucleotide sequence: TGTGCCAGAAGACCATCCCCGGACAGTGCCTACGAGCAGTACTTC.

This chain connects TRBV5-6 to TRBJ1-5, with 7 bases matching TRBD1. This CDR3 is built from 15 residues. In germline, CDR1 is SGHDT, CDR2 YYEEEE. Losses at the gene ends were 0 bases for V and 5 bases for J; bases not matched to a gene: 5. CDR3 in amino acids: CASSLGPQGHQPQHF. Here the CDR3 DNA reads TGTGCCAGCAGCTTGGGGCCACAGGGGCATCAGCCCCAGCATTTT.

The V call is TRBV7-8, the J call TRBJ1-5; D might be TRBD1 (5 bases). Germline V gene lookup returns CDR1 SGHVS and CDR2 FQNEAQ. The CDR3 consists of 14 residues. With 3 bases removed from V and 7 bases from J, the gap between germline ends came to 13 bases. CDR3 amino acids: CASSLENRFQPQHF. The CDR3 DNA follows: TGTGCCAGCAGCTTGGAAAACAGGTTCCAGCCCCAGCATTTT.

The V call is TRBV12-3 or TRBV12-4, the J call TRBJ1-1; 7 positions match TRBD1. The CDR3 has 13 amino acids. V lost 6 bases, J lost 4 bases, and 5 bases stayed unmatched. The CDR3 DNA reads TGTGCCAGCAGCATAGGGGGCTTCACTGAAGCTTTCTTT. Protein product: CASSIGGFTEAFF.

V is TRBV30 and J is TRBJ1-2; tentatively, D is TRBD1 (5 bases). V lost 0 bases and J lost 8, with 13 bases in between. The CDR3 covers 13 residues. CDR1 GTSNPN and CDR2 SVGIG come from the germline V gene (reference sequence). The DNA of the CDR3 is TGTGCCTGGAGTGTACGGGAGGGGCTAGGCTACACCTTC. Protein sequence: CAWSVREGLGYTF.

The chain carries TRBV5-4 and TRBJ2-1, with 9 bases matching TRBD2. The CDR3 consists of 14 residues. Germline trimming cut 4 bases from V and 10 bases from J; bases unmatched to any gene: 9. Germline lookup yields CDR1 SGHNT and CDR2 YYREEE (reference sequence). The CDR3 coding sequence is TGTGCCAGCAGCCCGGGACTAGCCAGCTGGGAGCAGTTCTTC. It yields the protein CASSPGLASWEQFF. Together with reference TRBV5-4 and TRBJ2-1, the CDR3 gives the full variable domain: ETGVTQSPTHLIKTRGQQVTLRCSSQSGHNTVSWYQQALGQGPQFIFQYYREEENGRGNFPPRFSGLQFPNYSSELNVNALELDDSALYLCASSPGLASWEQFFGPGTRLTVL.

Only a few counts were recorded for this clone. The CDR3 loop reads CASSLRLNSPLHF. The CDR3 nucleotides read TGTGCCAGCAGCCTCCGACTTAATTCACCCCTCCACTTT. The chain employs TRBV5-8 and TRBJ1-6, with D hard to call. V dropped 4 bases and J dropped 6 bases, with 8 bases sitting between them. The CDR3 covers 13 residues. In germline, CDR1 is SGHTS, CDR2 YDEGEE. The full variable domain, its missing parts supplied by reference TRBV5-8 and TRBJ1-6, is EAGVTQSPTHLIKTRGQQATLRCSPISGHTSVYWYQQALGLGLQFLLWYDEGEERNRGNFPPRFSGRQFPNYSSELNVNALELEDSALYLCASSLRLNSPLHFGNGTRLTVT.

V usage is TRBV27 and J usage is TRBJ1-1, with a weak D call TRBD1 (6 bases). The CDR3 totals 15 residues. Per the germline V gene, CDR1 is MNHEY and CDR2 is SMNVEV (reference sequence). Trimming removed 2 bases from V and 0 bases from J, with 10 bases in between. CDR3 sequence: CASSLRQVVNTEAFF. CDR3 bases: TGTGCCAGCAGTTTAAGACAGGTTGTGAACACTGAAGCTTTCTTT.

The genes are TRBV19 and TRBJ1-5; 10 bases align to TRBD1. The CDR3 runs to 17 residues. The V segment lost 3 bases and the J segment 4 bases; nucleotides outside the gene matches: 9. Germline lookup yields CDR1 LNHDA and CDR2 SQIVND (reference sequence). The CDR3 coding sequence is TGTGCCAGTAGTATTGGGACAGGGGACGGCGTGAATCAGCCCCAGCATTTT. Its translation: CASSIGTGDGVNQPQHF.

To note about this clone: Other DNA sequences in this specimen translate into the identical CDR3. The chain couples TRBV5-6 to TRBJ1-1; 7 bases align to TRBD1. V gave up 0 bases and J gave up 4 bases; unmatched junction bases: 3. Germline V CDR1 and CDR2: SGHDT, YYEEEE. This CDR3 spans 14 amino acids. The CDR3 region has the DNA TGTGCCAGCAGCTTGGCAGGGGGTGGCACTGAAGCTTTCTTT. Its protein product is CASSLAGGGTEAFF. The full variable domain, in which reference TRBV5-6 and TRBJ1-1 provide the parts outside the CDR3, is DAGVTQSPTHLIKTRGQQVTLRCSPKSGHDTVSWYQQALGQGPQFIFQYYEEEERQRGNFPDRFSGHQFPNYSSELNVNALLLGDSALYLCASSLAGGGTEAFFGQGTRLTVV.

The chain's CDR3 is CASSEAAGGADTQYF. The CDR3 nucleotides read TGTGCCAGCAGTGAGGCGGCGGGAGGGGCAGATACGCAGTATTTT. The J gene is TRBJ2-3, the V gene TRBV6-1, with 9 bases matching TRBD2. J gave up 4 bases and V 3 bases, and 5 bases lay outside the gene matches. The CDR3 has 15 amino acids. Per germline, CDR1 MNHNS and CDR2 SASEGT.

The chain links TRBV19 to TRBJ2-3, with a tentative D call TRBD2 (6 bases). The CDR3 contains 15 residues. Trimming stripped 8 bases from V and 0 bases from J, with 15 bases between. Germline V lookup: CDR1 LNHDA, CDR2 SQIVND (reference sequence). The chain's CDR3 is CASGMGGGSTDTQYF. Here the CDR3 DNA reads TGTGCCAGTGGAATGGGGGGAGGCAGCACAGATACGCAGTATTTT.

As regards this clone: Other DNA sequences within the sample encode an identical CDR3. V usage is TRBV30 and J usage is TRBJ1-1; D unclear. The ends were cut back, 4 bases at V and 0 bases at J, with 6 bases in the middle. Germline CDR1 GTSNPN, CDR2 SVGIG (reference sequence). The CDR3 is 12 amino acids. CDR3 coding DNA: TGTGCCTGGACTGTCTTGAACACTGAAGCTTTCTTT. This translates into CAWTVLNTEAFF. Variable domain in full (rest from reference TRBV30 and TRBJ1-1): SQTIHQWPATLVQPVGSPLSLECTVEGTSNPNLYWYRQAAGRGLQLLFYSVGIGQISSEVPQNLSASRPQDRQFILSSKKLLLSDSGFYLCAWTVLNTEAFFGQGTRLTVV.

This clone was seen more than once but under ten times. J is TRBJ2-7 and V is TRBV5-1; 10 bases agree with TRBD2. The germline CDR1 and CDR2 sequences are SGHRS and YFSETQ. Unmatched junction bases numbered 3, after V lost 4 bases and J lost 2 bases. The CDR3 consists of 14 residues. The DNA of the CDR3 is TGCGCCAGCAGCCGGACTAGCGGAACCTACGAGCAGTACTTC. Amino acids: CASSRTSGTYEQYF.

This clone came up once. This chain links TRBV30 with TRBJ1-4; D is uncertain. Trimming shortened V by 0 bases and J by 10 bases, and 12 bases separated the two germline ends. From germline, CDR1 is GTSNPN and CDR2 SVGIG (reference sequence). The CDR3 loop spans 13 amino acids. CDR3 region: CAWSVIGNLKLFF. Written as DNA, the CDR3 is TGTGCCTGGAGTGTCATTGGCAACCTAAAACTGTTTTTT.

The sample holds a few counts of this clone. The chain employs TRBV18 and TRBJ1-2, with D possibly being TRBD1 (5 bases). The CDR3 contains 15 residues. Looked up from germline, CDR1 is KGHSH and CDR2 is LQKENI. The V and J ends lost 2 bases and 0 bases respectively, with 10 bases between them. The CDR3 DNA reads as TGTGCCAGCTCACCAAGGGGCGCGGCTAACTATGGCTACACCTTC. Protein: CASSPRGAANYGYTF.

The rearrangement joins TRBV10-3 to TRBJ2-7; D gene uncertain. CDR1 is ENHRY and CDR2 is SYGVKD in the germline V gene. The germline V and J ends were trimmed by 4 bases and 2 bases, with 12 bases remaining between them. The CDR3 contains 14 residues. The CDR3, as DNA: TGTGCCATCAGTGGAACAGTCTTCCCCTACGAGCAGTACTTC. This codes for CAISGTVFPYEQYF.